The clone carrying this TCR beta chain appeared many times. The V gene end was trimmed by 5 bases and the J gene end by 6 bases; junction bases not matched to a gene: 5. The CDR3 runs to 13 residues. Germline CDR1 and CDR2: LNHDA and SQIVND (reference sequence). The entry originates in a study of spatial heterogeneity in lung cancer. About the research overall: Alpha-chain detections were consistently fewer than beta-chain detections among the sequences.

Each molecule of TCR cDNA was tagged with one unique molecular identifier. TCRdb itself ran the 5' RACE reads through MiXCR, one entry per CDR3 protein. The sample records 48,000 or so distinct CDR3 sequences, about 5.8% being singletons. Time point indicated: sample taken at primary tumor resection. In each case, whole RNA from tumor, nontumor lung or frozen PBMC was sequenced unsorted. This sequence was found in a male donor with early-stage non-small cell lung cancer. The material sequenced was PBMCs, taken at surgery. This chain links TRBV19 with TRBJ2-7; 9 bases line up with TRBD2. The CDR3 nucleotides are TGTGCCAGTAGTTTTAGCGGGAGTTCCGAGCAGTACTTC. Residues: CASSFSGSSEQYF. Combining the CDR3 with reference TRBV19 and TRBJ2-7 gives the whole variable domain DGGITQSPKYLFRKEGQNVTLSCEQNLNHDAMYWYRQDPGQGLRLIYYSQIVNDFQKGDIAEGYSVSREKKESFPLTVTSAQKNPTAFYLCASSFSGSSEQYFGPGTRLTVT.